The source of this T cell receptor beta chain is a study of read filtering for tumor transcriptome and immune sequencing. Across the study: By R-ISS, stages I, II and III held about 8, 16 and 7 patients.

Every patient had bone marrow sampled while the disease was active. CDR1 and CDR2 (germline): DFQATT, SNEGSKA (reference sequence). The junction had 8 bases not matched to a gene; V was cut back by 3 bases and J by 7 bases. The CDR3 extends over 15 amino acids. Molecular barcoded adaptors covering alpha/delta and beta/gamma chains were used on 400 to 450 ng RNA. In TCRdb, the reads were re-called with MiXCR into one record per CDR3 protein. The sample has 25,000 or so distinct CDR3 sequences; 20% to 25% are singletons. Regarding the study as a whole: IR-seq and RNA-seq agreed better without single-read clonotypes. In IR-seq, single-read clonotypes were about 81.9% of clonotypes but around 3.4% of reads.

This clonotype occurred many times. Its cognate antigen is unknown. The chain has TRBV20-1 and TRBJ2-2; 10 bases agree with TRBD2. The sequence was collected from a donor aged 40 or older with multiple myeloma. Sequencing was performed on a population of CD138-negative cells sorted from bone marrow. The CDR3: CSASSLAGAVGELFF. The CDR3 DNA sequence: TGCAGTGCTAGTAGTCTAGCGGGAGCGGTCGGGGAGCTGTTTTTT.